The TCR beta chain under discussion was sequenced for a study of T cells in Graves' hyperthyroidism and ophthalmopathy. About the research overall: Before treatment of any kind, peripheral blood was taken at initial diagnosis.

Stable hyperthyroidism: no ophthalmopathy progression over 18 months of follow-up. PBMCs were sourced from roughly 9.3 ml fresh peripheral blood. Germline assignment: CDR1 SQVTM and CDR2 ANQGSEA. J was trimmed by 3 bases and V by 3 bases; bases with no gene match: 3. CDR3 size: 14 residues. TCR beta CDR3 regions were amplified from RNA. The TCR CDR3 was amplified in a first-round RT-PCR using the HTBI primer set. TCRdb fed the multiplex PCR reads into MiXCR, producing one record per CDR3 protein. The top ten clones hold about 17% of a sample with hundreds of thousands of distinct CDR3 sequences, approximately 15% of them seen once.

This TCR came from a woman younger than 35 with Graves' hyperthyroidism. The chain recombines TRBV29-1 with TRBJ2-2; TRBD2 agrees at 8 bases. Source material: blood. The CDR3 coding sequence is TGCAGCGTTGATCCGGGAGGGGACACCGGGGAGCTGTTTTTT. Translating it yields CSVDPGGDTGELFF.